One and the same sample provided the 22 T cell receptor beta chains below, sequenced in a study of cytomegalovirus exposure and HLA in healthy donors. The PCR made use of 60 Vbeta and 13 Jbeta primers. Assay used: immunoSEQ multiplex PCR; TCRdb lists only in-frame clones, some missing. The sample shows more than 150,000 clones, about 88% of them seen only once. Source material: PBMCs. The receptors here all came from a girl under three years old in good health and CMV-seronegative.

The CDR3 loop reads CASSSRVSTDTQYF. CDR3 DNA sequence: TGTGCCAGCAGCTCACGCGTTAGCACAGATACGCAGTATTTT. The chain carries TRBV7-8 and TRBJ2-3; D remains ambiguous. The V gene's germline CDR1 is SGHVS and CDR2 FQNEAQ. V was shortened by 4 bases and J by 0 bases, with 8 bases between the two germline ends. This CDR3 comprises 14 residues.

The CDR3 loop is CATSRAVTGELFF. CDR3 nucleotide sequence: TGTGCCACCAGCAGAGCCGTGACCGGGGAGCTGTTTTTT. The chain has TRBV15 and TRBJ2-2; D gene unclear. The germline gives CDR1 LNHNV, CDR2 YYDKDF (reference sequence). The CDR3 is 13 amino acids. Trimming took off 1 base at V and 5 bases at J, with 5 bases between the two ends.

This clone was recorded once. The rearrangement joins TRBV2 to TRBJ2-2, with 9 bases that match TRBD1. CDR3 size: 15 residues. Trimming cost V 9 bases and J 3 bases; bases outside gene matches: 8. CDR1 and CDR2 (germline): SNHLY, FYNNEI. CDR3 bases: TGTGCCAGTGACACAGGGGGCGCTTACACCGGGGAGCTGTTTTTT. This sequence encodes CASDTGGAYTGELFF.

The genes are TRBV27 and TRBJ2-5; D perhaps matches TRBD1 (6 bases). V lost 1 base, J lost 3 bases, and 12 bases lay in between. The germline gives CDR1 MNHEY, CDR2 SMNVEV (reference sequence). The CDR3 is made up of 15 amino acids. The CDR3 protein is CASSLLGAAKETQYF. The CDR3 nucleotides are TGTGCCAGCAGTTTATTGGGGGCAGCTAAAGAGACCCAGTACTTC.

This rearrangement joins TRBV6-5 to TRBJ2-7; 10 nucleotides agree with TRBD1. The CDR3 contains 15 residues. V trimming: 6 bases; J trimming: 7 bases; junction bases outside the gene matches: 12. CDR1 is MNHEY, CDR2 SVGAGI, per germline. CDR3 residues: CASRSGTGVIREQYF. CDR3 in DNA: TGTGCCAGCAGATCAGGGACAGGGGTCATTCGGGAGCAGTACTTC.

The rearrangement links TRBV27 to TRBJ2-2; 7 bases are a match to TRBD2. The V gene end was trimmed by 5 bases and the J gene end by 3 bases; junction bases not matched to a gene: 3. CDR3 length: 14 amino acids. CDR1 MNHEY and CDR2 SMNVEV come from the germline V gene (reference sequence). The CDR3 loop is CASSPLADTGELFF. The CDR3 coding sequence is TGTGCCAGCAGTCCTCTAGCGGACACCGGGGAGCTGTTTTTT.

The rearrangement links TRBV14 to TRBJ2-5, with D possibly TRBD1 on 6 matching bases. Looked up from germline, CDR1 is SGHDN and CDR2 is FVKESK. This CDR3 region has 14 residues. The ends were cut back, 2 bases at V and 5 bases at J, with 12 bases in the middle. CDR3 region: CASSQPGTPETQYF. CDR3 bases: TGTGCCAGCAGCCAACCGGGGACACCCGAGACCCAGTACTTC.

The CDR3 DNA follows: TGTGCCAGCAGCTTAACTAGCGGGACCTACAATGAGCAGTTCTTC. This gives the protein CASSLTSGTYNEQFF. The J gene is TRBJ2-1, the V gene TRBV7-2; 10 bases are a match to TRBD2. CDR1 is SGHTA, CDR2 FQGNSA, per germline. The length of the CDR3 is 15 residues. The trim removed 2 bases at V and 2 bases at J, leaving 0 bases unmatched.

The CDR3 region has the DNA TGTGCCATCAGCCCGGGACAGGGAAACAATGAGCAGTTCTTC. This gives the protein CAISPGQGNNEQFF. The chain is built from TRBV10-3 and TRBJ2-1, with TRBD1 identical over 9 bases. Germline trimming cut 6 bases from V and 5 bases from J; bases unmatched to any gene: 5. Germline V gene lookup returns CDR1 ENHRY and CDR2 SYGVKD. The CDR3 is made up of 14 amino acids.

This rearrangement joins TRBV6-1 to TRBJ2-3, with D maybe TRBD2 (5 bases). Trimming left V 1 base short and J 4 bases short, with 9 bases between. Germline lookup yields CDR1 MNHNS and CDR2 SASEGT. The length of the CDR3 is 14 residues. The CDR3 is CASSEGPSSDTQYF. The CDR3 DNA reads as TGTGCCAGCAGTGAAGGTCCTAGCTCAGATACGCAGTATTTT.

The gene calls are TRBV13 and TRBJ2-1; 8 bases line up with TRBD2. The CDR3 covers 14 residues. Germline V gene data show CDR1 as PRHDT and CDR2 as FYEKMQ (reference sequence). Trimming cost V 5 bases and J 6 bases; bases outside gene matches: 6. CDR3 sequence (DNA): TGTGCCAGCAGCGCGGGGGGCCCGTCCAATGAGCAGTTCTTC. It yields the protein CASSAGGPSNEQFF. Combining the CDR3 with reference TRBV13 and TRBJ2-1 gives the whole variable domain AAGVIQSPRHLIKEKRETATLKCYPIPRHDTVYWYQQGPGQDPQFLISFYEKMQSDKGSIPDRFSAQQFSDYHSELNMSSLELGDSALYFCASSAGGPSNEQFFGPGTRLTVL.

This clone was found once. The chain has TRBV5-8 and TRBJ1-6, with no clear D. The germline gives CDR1 SGHTS, CDR2 YDEGEE. Deletions cut 2 bases from V and 7 bases from J, with 4 bases between. This CDR3 spans 12 amino acids. In DNA form, the CDR3 reads TGTGCCAGCAGCTTTCCGAATTCACCCCTCCACTTT. Translating it yields CASSFPNSPLHF.

The chain couples TRBV7-7 to TRBJ2-2, with a possible D match to TRBD2 (6 bases). The ends were cut back, 5 bases at V and 1 base at J, with 8 bases in the middle. The CDR3 spans 14 residues. Per the germline V gene, CDR1 is SSHAT and CDR2 is FNYEAQ (reference sequence). The CDR3 nucleotides read TGTGCCAGCAGCCTCGGGGGGAACACCGGGGAGCTGTTTTTT. Its protein product is CASSLGGNTGELFF.

V and J are TRBV6-1 and TRBJ2-5; TRBD1 matches 9 bases. The J call may be mistaken, given a closer DNA end match to TRBJ2-7. Germline V gene data show CDR1 as MNHNS and CDR2 as SASEGT. This CDR3 has 14 amino acids. CDR3 sequence (DNA): TGTGCCAGCAGTGGACAGGGGGGGACCTACGAGCAGTACTTC. Translated: CASSGQGGTYEQYF.

The chain links TRBV4-2 to TRBJ2-5, with D perhaps TRBD1 (5 bases). The CDR3 has 15 residues. V was pared by 4 bases and J by 0 bases, with 12 bases between. Germline values: CDR1 LGHNA, CDR2 YNFKEQ. CDR3 DNA: TGTGCCAGCAGCCGTAACACAGGTGACCAAGAGACCCAGTACTTC. Its protein is CASSRNTGDQETQYF.

The chain couples TRBV6-5 to TRBJ2-3; 10 nucleotides line up with TRBD1. J gave up 1 base and V 5 bases, and 3 bases lay outside the gene matches. Per germline, CDR1 MNHEY and CDR2 SVGAGI. The CDR3 contains 15 residues. As DNA, the CDR3 is TGTGCCAGCAGTCGAGACAGGGGGCGCACAGATACGCAGTATTTT. Protein: CASSRDRGRTDTQYF.

The J gene is TRBJ1-1, the V gene TRBV9, with D uncertain. The CDR3 runs 14 residues. V lost 2 bases, J lost 4 bases, and 12 bases lay in between. CDR1 and CDR2 (germline): SGDLS, YYNGEE. The DNA for the CDR3 is TGTGCCAGCAGCGTGAGGCCCTCGAGCACTGAAGCTTTCTTT. Protein: CASSVRPSSTEAFF.

The chain recombines TRBV9 with TRBJ2-7, with a tentative D call TRBD1 (5 bases). V was shortened by 1 base and J by 6 bases, with 11 bases between the two germline ends. Germline values: CDR1 SGDLS, CDR2 YYNGEE. The length of the CDR3 is 13 residues. CDR3 sequence (DNA): TGTGCCAGCAGCGTACAGGGTTTCGGCGAGCAGTACTTC. It codes for CASSVQGFGEQYF.

V is TRBV7-9 and J is TRBJ2-4, with TRBD2 matching over 13 bases. The CDR3 has 19 residues. V trimming: 4 bases; J trimming: 1 base; junction bases outside the gene matches: 10. Germline CDR1 reads SEHNR; CDR2 reads FQNEAQ (reference sequence). CDR3 sequence reads: CASSSGTSGTKGAKNIQYF. CDR3 DNA: TGTGCCAGCAGCTCCGGGACTAGCGGGACGAAGGGGGCCAAAAACATTCAGTACTTC.

The chain uses TRBV27 and TRBJ2-1; 15 bases agree with TRBD2. This CDR3 region has 18 residues. V shed 5 bases and J 1 base; nucleotides not matched to a gene: 6. Germline V gene sequence: CDR1 MNHEY, CDR2 SMNVEV (reference sequence). The CDR3 sequence is CASSPLGLAGGSYNEQFF. The CDR3 DNA sequence: TGTGCCAGCAGTCCTTTAGGACTAGCGGGAGGGTCCTACAATGAGCAGTTCTTC.

This chain connects TRBV2 to TRBJ2-3; TRBD2 aligns across 7 bases. CDR1 is SNHLY, CDR2 FYNNEI, per germline. CDR3 size: 16 residues. Unmatched junction bases numbered 11, after V lost 6 bases and J lost 2 bases. CDR3 residues: CASSGPTSIDTDTQYF. The CDR3 region has the DNA TGTGCCAGCAGCGGGCCGACTAGCATCGACACAGATACGCAGTATTTT.

This chain joins TRBV5-1 and TRBJ2-5, with a tentative D call TRBD2 (5 bases). The V gene's germline CDR1 is SGHRS and CDR2 YFSETQ. Trimming left V 0 bases short and J 0 bases short, with 6 bases between. CDR3 length equals 14 residues. In DNA form, the CDR3 reads TGCGCCAGCAGCTTGGAGACTAACCAAGAGACCCAGTACTTC. Residues: CASSLETNQETQYF.